The 7 T cell receptor beta chains listed next were all sequenced from one sample in a study of response to subunit inactivated influenza vaccine. TCRdb called the RT-PCR reads again in MiXCR, with one record for every CDR3 protein. Of approximately 500,000 distinct CDR3 sequences in the sample, less than 25% were seen once. These data were also filed under a second study, of T cells expressing NK-cell markers. This second study notes: Template switching by 5'RACE with UMIs generated the TCR beta cDNA.

This specimen consisted of CD4+ T cells sorted from PBMCs, obtained about 12 days after vaccination. Receptor source: a man aged 50 to 60 who received an inactivated influenza vaccine.

This clonotype has just a few counts. This chain uses TRBV7-9 with TRBJ2-5; possible D gene TRBD1, 5 bases. CDR1 is SEHNR, CDR2 FQNEAQ, per germline (reference sequence). The CDR3 runs to 14 residues. The V gene lost 6 bases and the J gene lost 2 bases, with 13 bases spanning the gap. In DNA, the CDR3 is TGTGCCAGCAGGAAGGGGCTGGATCAAGAGACCCAGTACTTC. Its protein product is CASRKGLDQETQYF.

The rearrangement uses TRBV24-1 and TRBJ2-2; TRBD2 matches 7 bases. Looked up from germline, CDR1 is KGHDR and CDR2 is SFDVKD. Unmatched junction bases numbered 6, after V lost 4 bases and J lost 2 bases. This CDR3 spans 16 amino acids. DNA of the CDR3: TGTGCCACCAGTGACCGTCGCGGGGGAAACACCGGGGAGCTGTTTTTT. Translating gives CATSDRRGGNTGELFF.

In its sample, this clonotype was seen a few times. The V and J genes are TRBV12-3 or TRBV12-4 and TRBJ2-5; 9 bases agree with TRBD2. The trim removed 6 bases at V and 3 bases at J, leaving 8 bases unmatched. This CDR3 is built from 15 residues. The CDR3 here is CASRRSGRREETQYF. CDR3 sequence (DNA): TGTGCCAGCAGGCGGAGCGGGAGGCGGGAAGAGACCCAGTACTTC.

This rearrangement joins TRBV19 to TRBJ1-5; no firm D call. Per germline, CDR1 LNHDA and CDR2 SQIVND (reference sequence). The V gene lost 6 bases and the J gene lost 4 bases, with 7 bases spanning the gap. The length of the CDR3 is 12 residues. CDR3 sequence: CASRAANQPQHF. The CDR3 coding sequence is TGTGCCAGTAGGGCAGCAAATCAGCCCCAGCATTTT.

The chain combines TRBV6-2 or TRBV6-3 with TRBJ2-1, with 11 bases that match TRBD2. With V trimmed by 5 bases and J by 10 bases, 16 bases remained unmatched. CDR3 length: 17 residues. Germline-derived CDR1 and CDR2 are MNHEY and SVGEGT. In nucleotides, the CDR3 is TGTGCCAGCAGTCATACTAGCGGGAGTATCTCACCTGGGGAGCAGTTCTTC. Residues: CASSHTSGSISPGEQFF.

This clonotype was recorded a few times. The chain carries TRBV5-1 and TRBJ2-5; tentative D call: TRBD2 (7 bases). Germline-derived CDR1 and CDR2 are SGHRS and YFSETQ. CDR3 length: 15 residues. Trimming removed 0 bases from V and 5 bases from J, with 14 bases in between. CDR3 bases: TGCGCCAGCAGCTTGGGGACTAGGGGGGCGGAGACCCAGTACTTC. Translated, it gives CASSLGTRGAETQYF.

The chain is built from TRBV27 and TRBJ2-3, with D perhaps matching TRBD2 (6 bases). Between the trimmed V and J ends, which lost 3 bases and 4 bases, there was a span of 11 bases. CDR3 length equals 14 residues. The V gene's germline CDR1 is MNHEY and CDR2 SMNVEV (reference sequence). CDR3 protein: CASSLLGEADTQYF. CDR3 DNA: TGTGCCAGCAGTTTGTTAGGGGAGGCAGATACGCAGTATTTT.